The 12 T cell receptor beta chains below come from one sample, sequenced in a study of cytomegalovirus exposure and HLA in healthy donors. Amplification used 60 Vbeta primers and 13 Jbeta primers. Clones were read by immunoSEQ multiplex PCR, and TCRdb kept only the in-frame ones, dropping some. The data contain about 140,000 clones, over 80% of them seen just once; the ten biggest clones take up 1.2%. Sequencing was done on a sample of PBMCs. These receptors came from a female donor in good health and CMV-seronegative.

CDR3 DNA sequence: TGCGCCAGCAGCTTTCCGCGAGAGACCCAGTACTTC. It specifies CASSFPRETQYF. The chain carries TRBV5-1 and TRBJ2-5; no definite D call. Trimming removed 2 bases from V and 4 bases from J, with 6 bases in between. Germline values: CDR1 SGHRS, CDR2 YFSETQ. CDR3 length equals 12 residues.

J is TRBJ2-5 and V is TRBV27, with 12 bases fitting TRBD2. The end of the DNA is better explained by TRBJ2-7, so the J call may be wrong. The V gene's germline CDR1 is MNHEY and CDR2 SMNVEV (reference sequence). CDR3 length: 18 residues. CDR3 DNA: TGTGCCAGCAGTAGCCGGACTAGCGGGGCTCTGAGCTCCTACGAGCAGTACTTC. This codes for CASSSRTSGALSSYEQYF.

V gene TRBV21-1 combines with J gene TRBJ1-1; TRBD1 is the table's D call, not checked against the DNA. TRBV21-1 is flagged as a pseudogene. The CDR3 is 16 amino acids. CDR3 DNA: TGTGCCAGCAGCTTACCCTCCGGGACACCGAACACTGAAGCTTTCTTT. Encoded protein: CASSLPSGTPNTEAFF.

DNA for the CDR3: TGTGCCAGCAGGCCGACAGGGCTCGAGCAGTACTTC. This translates into CASRPTGLEQYF. The J gene is TRBJ2-7, the V gene TRBV6-5; 7 positions agree with TRBD1. CDR3 size: 12 residues. The V segment lost 6 bases and the J segment 6 bases; nucleotides outside the gene matches: 5. The germline V gene encodes CDR1 MNHEY and CDR2 SVGAGI.

The chain carries TRBV5-1 and TRBJ2-1; no firm D call. Germline loops: CDR1 SGHRS, CDR2 YFSETQ. The CDR3 runs to 16 residues. V lost 0 bases to trimming and J lost 0 bases, with 10 bases between them. CDR3 loop: CASSLVPVSSYNEQFF. CDR3 nucleotides: TGCGCCAGCAGCTTGGTGCCGGTGAGCTCCTACAATGAGCAGTTCTTC.

This clone was detected only once. J is TRBJ1-1 and V is TRBV27; perhaps TRBD1 as D (5 bases). Germline CDR1 is MNHEY and CDR2 is SMNVEV (reference sequence). The CDR3 spans 13 residues. V was trimmed by 5 bases and J by 3 bases, leaving 10 bases between them. The CDR3 region has the DNA TGTGCCAGCAGTAGGGGCGTGGACACTGAAGCTTTCTTT. Translated: CASSRGVDTEAFF.

This chain connects TRBV4-1 to TRBJ2-2, with 10 bases fitting TRBD2. The CDR3 spans 14 residues. In germline, CDR1 is MGHRA, CDR2 YSYEKL. The V segment lost 4 bases and the J segment 5 bases; nucleotides outside the gene matches: 1. CDR3 bases: TGCGCCAGCAGCCCGGGACTAGCGACCGGGGAGCTGTTTTTT. Translation gives CASSPGLATGELFF.

The chain has TRBV6-5 and TRBJ2-5, with TRBD2 as a possible D gene (7 bases). This CDR3 comprises 15 residues. Germline CDR1 and CDR2: MNHEY and SVGAGI. Trimming removed 6 bases at V and 2 bases at J, with 16 bases between. CDR3 sequence: CASSTEGGEQETQYF. The CDR3 DNA reads TGTGCCAGCAGCACCGAGGGGGGGGAGCAAGAGACCCAGTACTTC.

A few counts support this clone. This chain links TRBV30 with TRBJ2-3; D gene unclear. V shed 2 bases and J shed 4 bases, with 10 bases lying between them. The V gene's germline CDR1 is GTSNPN and CDR2 SVGIG (reference sequence). The CDR3 runs to 13 residues. CDR3 coding DNA: TGTGCCTGGAGTAAGACCGCGGCAGATACGCAGTATTTT. Its translation is CAWSKTAADTQYF. Using reference TRBV30 and TRBJ2-3 for the parts outside the CDR3, the full variable domain is SQTIHQWPATLVQPVGSPLSLECTVEGTSNPNLYWYRQAAGRGLQLLFYSVGIGQISSEVPQNLSASRPQDRQFILSSKKLLLSDSGFYLCAWSKTAADTQYFGPGTRLTVL.

The chain combines TRBV28 with TRBJ1-5; possibly TRBD1 for D (5 bases). This CDR3 has 15 amino acids. Germline V gene lookup returns CDR1 MDHEN and CDR2 SYDVKM. Between the trimmed V and J ends, which lost 5 bases and 5 bases, there was a span of 16 bases. The CDR3 DNA reads TGTGCCAGCAGTCAACTTGGGCAGGGTCATCAGCCCCAGCATTTT. Translating it yields CASSQLGQGHQPQHF.

V usage is TRBV20-1 and J usage is TRBJ2-7; no clear D gene. Germline CDR1 reads DFQATT; CDR2 reads SNEGSKA (reference sequence). Trimming stripped 0 bases from V and 3 bases from J, with 3 bases between. This CDR3 has 11 amino acids. CDR3 DNA sequence: TGCAGTGCTAGAGACCTCTACGAGCAGTACTTC. It specifies CSARDLYEQYF.

This clone was seen only once. The chain uses TRBV7-9 and TRBJ2-1; weak D call: TRBD2 (5 bases). CDR3 size: 17 residues. Germline CDR1 SEHNR, CDR2 FQNEAQ (reference sequence). V gave up 4 bases and J gave up 3 bases, with 19 bases separating them. The CDR3 loop is CASSSLAGKGGYNEQFF. CDR3 bases: TGTGCCAGCAGCTCCCTAGCAGGCAAAGGCGGCTACAATGAGCAGTTCTTC.